This T cell receptor beta chain came from a study of blood T cell repertoires in COVID-19. At the level of the study: The United States, Italy and Spain were the sources of the acute and convalescent COVID-19 samples. PBMCs, B-cell-depleted T cells, or T cells were the source of the cDNA or gDNA that made up the material.

Authors' processing steps: Estimated nucleated cell counts came from reference gene primer amplification. TCRdb keeps only in-frame clones here, not all; method: immunoSEQ multiplex PCR. D and trimming come from the DNA, and the V and J calls and clone size come from that table. The sample holds 300,000 or so clones, 80% to 95% seen once. Enrollment of patients from Seattle took place during active infection, with longitudinal follow-up. CDR1 is SGHRS, CDR2 YFSETQ, per germline. Trimming cost V 4 bases and J 5 bases, with 21 bases left between them. This CDR3 is 17 amino acids long. This TCR was recovered from a woman in her 30s with COVID-19, enrolled during active disease. The rearrangement links TRBV5-1 to TRBJ2-2, with a weak D call TRBD2 (5 bases). Sequencing was carried out using peripheral blood. CDR3 in amino acids: CASSPKSVVGRTGELFF. DNA for the CDR3: TGCGCCAGCAGCCCCAAATCCGTTGTAGGGAGAACCGGGGAGCTGTTTTTT.